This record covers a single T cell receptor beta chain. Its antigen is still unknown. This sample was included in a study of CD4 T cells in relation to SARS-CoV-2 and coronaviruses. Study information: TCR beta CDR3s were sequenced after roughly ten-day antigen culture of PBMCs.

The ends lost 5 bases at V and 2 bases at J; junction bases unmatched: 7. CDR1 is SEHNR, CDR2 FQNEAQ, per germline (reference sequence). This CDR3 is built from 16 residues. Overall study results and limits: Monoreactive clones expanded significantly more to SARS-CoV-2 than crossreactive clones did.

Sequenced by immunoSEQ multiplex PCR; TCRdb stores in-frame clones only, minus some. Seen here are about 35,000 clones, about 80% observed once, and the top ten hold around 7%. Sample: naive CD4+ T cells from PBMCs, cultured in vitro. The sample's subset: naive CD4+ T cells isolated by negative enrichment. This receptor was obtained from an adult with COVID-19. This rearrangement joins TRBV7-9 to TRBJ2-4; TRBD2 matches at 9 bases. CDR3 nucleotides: TGTGCCAGCAGCGGCTGGCTAGCGGGAACCAAAAACATTCAGTACTTC. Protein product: CASSGWLAGTKNIQYF.